Listed here are 11 T cell receptor beta chains from one sample, sequenced in a study of blood T cells in healthy people across ages. A second PCR, run for about 7 to 12 cycles, used a sample-barcoded 5' primer plus a J-beta primer mix. MiXCR was run by TCRdb on the 5' RACE reads, yielding one entry per CDR3 protein. The table lists more than 750,000 distinct CDR3 sequences, just under 30% of them singletons. The same sample was also studied in work on T cells of mothers and their children.

Material for sequencing was blood. These receptors originate from a woman in her thirties or forties in good health.

This clonotype has just a few counts. The V and J genes are TRBV9 and TRBJ1-1; D ambiguous. CDR3 length equals 13 residues. Per germline, CDR1 SGDLS and CDR2 YYNGEE. The V end lost 4 bases, the J end lost 2 bases, and 9 bases lay between the germline ends. In nucleotides, the CDR3 is TGTGCCAGCAGCACCGGACCAAACACTGAAGCTTTCTTT. This gives the protein CASSTGPNTEAFF.

This clonotype was counted a few times. One junction end disagrees with the germline gene, perhaps due to a read error. This chain connects TRBV18 to TRBJ1-2; D remains unclear. Germline loops: CDR1 KGHSH, CDR2 LQKENI. The CDR3 is made up of 17 amino acids. The CDR3 DNA is TGTGCCGGCTCCCCTCGATCGGCTGTCGTCCTCTCCGGTGGCTACACCTTC. Translated, it gives CAGSPRSAVVLSGGYTF.

This chain links TRBV6-2 or TRBV6-3 with TRBJ1-5; 10 nucleotides agree with TRBD1. Losses at the gene ends were 5 bases for V and 0 bases for J; bases not matched to a gene: 10. The germline V gene encodes CDR1 MNHEY and CDR2 SVGEGT. The CDR3 has 18 residues. The DNA of the CDR3 is TGTGCCAGCAGTAGATACCGGGACAGGGGCTATAGCAATCAGCCCCAGCATTTT. This codes for CASSRYRDRGYSNQPQHF.

In its sample, this clonotype was seen many times. The rearrangement links TRBV5-5 to TRBJ2-1, with D perhaps being TRBD1 or TRBD2 (6 bases each). CDR1 and CDR2 (germline): SGHKS, YYEKEE (reference sequence). The V and J ends lost 2 bases and 7 bases respectively, with 16 bases between them. This CDR3 contains 15 residues. In nucleotides, the CDR3 is TGTGCCAGCAGCTTCGGAGGGGGGCAGAAAAATGAGCAGTTCTTC. As protein: CASSFGGGQKNEQFF. Full variable domain (rest looked up from reference TRBV5-5 and TRBJ2-1): DAGVTQSPTHLIKTRGQQVTLRCSPISGHKSVSWYQQVLGQGPQFIFQYYEKEERGRGNFPDRFSARQFPNYSSELNVNALLLGDSALYLCASSFGGGQKNEQFFGPGTRLTVL.

In this sample, this clonotype turned up once. A much larger clone sits a single nucleotide away, making a read error possible. The gene calls are TRBV9 and TRBJ2-7; D is possibly TRBD1 (5 bases). The CDR3 extends over 14 amino acids. The germline CDR1 and CDR2 sequences are SGDLS and YYNGEE. Trimming shortened V by 6 bases and J by 7 bases, and 20 bases separated the two germline ends. The CDR3: CASNPDSTYNEQYF. The CDR3 DNA follows: TGTGCCAGCAACCCCGACAGCACCTACAATGAGCAGTACTTC.

The DNA of the CDR3 is TGTGCCAGCAGGGGGACCCCTGGTTTCGAGCAGTACTTC. Encoded protein: CASRGTPGFEQYF. The J gene is TRBJ2-7, the V gene TRBV28; the D gene could be TRBD1 or TRBD2 (5 bases each). The CDR3 has 13 amino acids. The V gene lost 6 bases and the J gene lost 6 bases, with 15 bases spanning the gap. CDR1 is MDHEN and CDR2 is SYDVKM in the germline V gene.

This sequence joins TRBV7-3 and TRBJ1-6, with a possible D match to TRBD1 (5 bases). Trimming shortened V by 2 bases and J by 10 bases, and 15 bases separated the two germline ends. In germline, CDR1 is SGHTA, CDR2 FQGTGA. CDR3 length equals 15 residues. CDR3 in amino acids: CASSLQGPVGSPLHF. For the CDR3, the DNA is TGTGCCAGCAGCTTACAGGGACCTGTTGGATCACCCCTCCACTTT.

The sample holds many counts of this clonotype. The chain links TRBV7-9 to TRBJ2-1, with 7 bases aligning to TRBD2. This CDR3 has 15 amino acids. Looked up from germline, CDR1 is SEHNR and CDR2 is FQNEAQ (reference sequence). The J segment lost 1 base and the V segment lost 4 bases, leaving 4 bases of the junction unmatched. The DNA of the CDR3 is TGTGCCAGCAGCTGGCTAGCGGATTCCTACAATGAGCAGTTCTTC. This encodes CASSWLADSYNEQFF.

The V call is TRBV5-1, the J call TRBJ2-1; 8 nucleotides agree with TRBD2. Germline CDR1 and CDR2: SGHRS and YFSETQ. V shed 4 bases, J shed 3 bases, and the junction held 3 bases outside the gene matches. The CDR3 is 14 residues long. CDR3 nucleotide sequence: TGCGCCAGCAGCGAGCGGGGGAGCTACAATGAGCAGTTCTTC. Its translation is CASSERGSYNEQFF.

DNA of the CDR3: TGTGCCAGCAGCCAAGAGGGGCAGGGCAAAAACATTCAGTACTTC. Its translation is CASSQEGQGKNIQYF. The genes are TRBV3-1 and TRBJ2-4; D may be TRBD1 (5 bases). Trimming cost V 0 bases and J 3 bases, with 9 bases left between them. The CDR3 loop spans 15 amino acids. Germline lookup yields CDR1 LGHDT and CDR2 YNNKEL (reference sequence).

This clonotype has at least ten counts. The rearrangement uses TRBV15 and TRBJ2-7, with a tentative D call TRBD1 (6 bases). Looked up from germline, CDR1 is LNHNV and CDR2 is YYDKDF (reference sequence). With 6 bases removed from V and 0 bases from J, the gap between germline ends came to 12 bases. The CDR3 is 14 amino acids. The CDR3 DNA reads TGTGCCACCAGAGGGGACACCTCCTCCTACGAGCAGTACTTC. Amino acid sequence: CATRGDTSSYEQYF.